Listed below are T cell receptor beta chains from one sample, sequenced in a study of cytomegalovirus exposure and HLA in healthy donors. Libraries were prepared by immunoSEQ multiplex PCR; TCRdb keeps only in-frame clonotypes and omits some of them. This sample's table reports some 55,000 clones. The sequenced sample consisted of PBMCs. These receptor sequences come from a man between 18 and 29 years old in good health and CMV-seropositive. CDR3s include the opening cysteine and the closing phenylalanine or tryptophan. D genes are given only for firm matches.

cdr3_length d_call j_call v_call cdr3_nt cdr3_aa
16 NA TRBJ2-3 TRBV4-2 TGTGCCAGCAGCCAAGAATTCGGGGGAGCAGTAGATACGCAGTATTTT CASSQEFGGAVDTQYF
13 TRBD2 TRBJ2-2 TRBV2 TGTGCCAGCCTAGCGGGATTGGGCGGGGAGCTGTTTTTT CASLAGLGGELFF
19 TRBD1 TRBJ2-6 TRBV10-3 TGTGCCATCAGTGACTTGGACAGGGGGCCCCGCTCTGGGGCCAACGTCCTGACTTTC CAISDLDRGPRSGANVLTF
15 NA TRBJ1-2 TRBV2 TGTGCCAGCAATATCCGCTTTCTAACCGGCTATGGCTACACCTTC CASNIRFLTGYGYTF
15 NA TRBJ1-2 TRBV11-2 TGTGCCAGCAGCTCCTCGGACAGTGCGAACTATGGCTACACCTTC CASSSSDSANYGYTF
13 NA TRBJ2-1 TRBV30 TGTGCCTGGAGTGGGGGACTCGCGGATGAGCAGTTCTTC CAWSGGLADEQFF
15 TRBD1 TRBJ1-2 TRBV9 TGTGCCAGCAGCGTAGTGGGGACAGGGATCTATGGCTACACCTTC CASSVVGTGIYGYTF
17 NA TRBJ2-2 TRBV4-2 TGTGCCAGCAGCCAAGCTGCAGCTAGCGAGATCACCGGGGAGCTGTTTTTT CASSQAAASEITGELFF
14 NA TRBJ2-7 TRBV9 TGTGCCAGCAGCGCAAACACAGGGACCTACGAGCAGTACTTC CASSANTGTYEQYF
15 TRBD1 TRBJ2-3 TRBV18 TGTGCCAGCTCCCCACGGGACAGGGGCACAGATACGCAGTATTTT CASSPRDRGTDTQYF
15 NA TRBJ2-1 TRBV19 TGTGCCAGTACCTCCCCCGACTCTAGGACAAGTGAGCAGTTCTTC CASTSPDSRTSEQFF
17 TRBD2 TRBJ2-7 TRBV18 TGTGCCAGCTCCCCCCTGCCGGGACTAGCCACGTCCTACGAGCAGTACTTC CASSPLPGLATSYEQYF
13 TRBD2 TRBJ2-7 TRBV29-1 TGCAGCGTCGTGCTAGCGGGAGTCCACGAGCAGTACTTC CSVVLAGVHEQYF
17 NA TRBJ1-2 TRBV7-8 TGTGCCAGCAGCTTAGTACGAGGGTTGGCCCCTTCCTATGGCTACACCTTC CASSLVRGLAPSYGYTF
14 TRBD1 TRBJ2-7 TRBV6-1 TGTGCCAGTCGTCCTGACAGGGGGTTTTACGAGCAGTACTTC CASRPDRGFYEQYF
16 TRBD1 TRBJ2-6 TRBV19 TGTGCCAGTACCTTGGACAGGGCCTCTGGGGCCAACGTCCTGACTTTC CASTLDRASGANVLTF
13 NA TRBJ2-1 TRBV5-1 TGCGCCAGCAGCTTGGAAGTAGACAATGAGCAGTTCTTC CASSLEVDNEQFF
14 NA TRBJ1-3 TRBV6-5 TGTGCCAGCAATCTCCCAGGGGCGGAAAACACCATATATTTT CASNLPGAENTIYF
15 NA TRBJ1-5 TRBV16 TGTGCCAGCAGCCAAACAGACGCCAAGAATCAGCCCCAGCATTTT CASSQTDAKNQPQHF
15 NA TRBJ1-4 TRBV6-5 TGTGCCAGCAGTTACTCGGCAACTCGGGGTGAAAAACTGTTTTTT CASSYSATRGEKLFF
14 NA TRBJ2-7 TRBV28 TGTGCCAGCAGTTTAACGACGGGGACCTACGAGCAGTACTTC CASSLTTGTYEQYF
13 TRBD2 TRBJ2-7 TRBV11-3 TGTGCCAGCAGCTTACAAGCGGGAGTCGAGCAGTACTTC CASSLQAGVEQYF
13 TRBD1 TRBJ1-5 TRBV27 TGTGCCAGCACCATGTACAGGGGTCAGCCCCAGCATTTT CASTMYRGQPQHF
14 TRBD2 TRBJ2-5 TRBV19 TGTGCCAGTAGTATAGGGACTAGCGAGGGGACCCAGTACTTC CASSIGTSEGTQYF
12 NA TRBJ2-2 TRBV9 TGTGCCAGCAGCGTAGTAGACGGGGAGCTGTTTTTT CASSVVDGELFF
15 TRBD1 TRBJ2-2 TRBV6-4 TGTGCCAGCAGTGACGGGACAGGGGGCACCGGGGAGCTGTTTTTT CASSDGTGGTGELFF
16 TRBD1 TRBJ2-5 TRBV15 TGTGCCACCAGCAGGGGACAGCGCACCGGACAAGAGACCCAGTACTTC CATSRGQRTGQETQYF
17 TRBD2 TRBJ2-1 TRBV2 TGTGCCAGCACCGCGGGGGAGGGACTAGCGGGAGAGGATGAGCAGTTCTTC CASTAGEGLAGEDEQFF
13 NA TRBJ1-4 TRBV10-2 TGCGCCAGCGCCGCCGGTCGGAATGAAAAACTGTTTTTT CASAAGRNEKLFF
17 TRBD2 TRBJ2-2 TRBV2 TGTGCCAGCGGTCCCAGCGGGAGGGGCTTGAACACCGGGGAGCTGTTTTTT CASGPSGRGLNTGELFF
15 TRBD1 TRBJ2-7 TRBV4-1 TGCGCCAGCAGCCAAGAGGGGACAGGGATCGACGAGCAGTACTTC CASSQEGTGIDEQYF
14 TRBD1 TRBJ1-5 TRBV7-9 TGTGCCAGCAGCCTAGGGGGCCGGGCAAGGCCCCAGCATTTT CASSLGGRARPQHF
15 TRBD2 TRBJ2-3 TRBV11-3 TGTGCCAGCAGCGAGAGACTAGCGGGAGGGGATACGCAGTATTTT CASSERLAGGDTQYF